This T cell receptor (beta chain) was recovered during a study of T cell responses to AZD1222 COVID-19 vaccine. General observations from the study: It was only a handful of AZD1222 recipients who were seropositive at baseline. Increased Spike-specific TCR breadth and depth were observed after two AZD1222 doses. Donors in the cohort were predominantly white British and more often female, and clonal diversity was possibly underestimated.

Using immunoSEQ multiplex PCR, the repertoire was profiled, and TCRdb retains in-frame clones only, with some absent. The sample has roughly 150,000 clones, approximately 86% seen once; the top ten hold around 3.6%. Of note for this clone: Antigen specificity is unknown.

The origin of this receptor is an adult in good health. Here the sequenced sample was peripheral blood, taken on day 0 of AZD1222 vaccination.

The CDR3 DNA follows: TGTGCCAGCAGCCTAGCGGGAGAAATCACCGAGCAGTACTTC. Its translation: CASSLAGEITEQYF. V is TRBV11-2 and J is TRBJ2-7; 10 nucleotides line up with TRBD2. CDR1 and CDR2 (germline): SGHAT, FQNNGV. The CDR3 has 14 amino acids. J gave up 6 bases and V 5 bases, and 7 bases lay outside the gene matches. Variable domain in full (rest from reference TRBV11-2 and TRBJ2-7): EAGVAQSPRYKIIEKRQSVAFWCNPISGHATLYWYQQILGQGPKLLIQFQNNGVVDDSQLPKDRFSAERLKGVDSTLKIQPAKLEDSAVYLCASSLAGEITEQYFGPGTRLTVT.